This T cell receptor beta chain was captured by sequencing in a study of cytomegalovirus exposure and HLA in healthy donors. Notes on the study in general: Reportedly, TCR beta sequences accurately predicted HLA-A and HLA-B alleles in most subjects. Differences between HLA loci emerged in a later analysis of TCR association rates, with DRB1 most and HLA-C fewest.

CDR3 length: 13 residues. Per germline, CDR1 MNHNY and CDR2 SVGAGI (reference sequence). Trimming removed 4 bases at V and 3 bases at J, with 10 bases between. It was with 60 Vbeta and 13 Jbeta primers that the PCR ran. TCRdb's copy holds only in-frame clones and misses some; the assay was immunoSEQ multiplex PCR. The sample has roughly 200,000 clones, about 83% seen once. As concerns this clone: Its antigen is unidentified.

The sequenced sample consisted of PBMCs. This chain joins TRBV6-6 and TRBJ2-7; D possibly corresponds to TRBD1 (6 bases). This TCR came from a female donor in good health and CMV-seronegative. The CDR3 nucleotides are TGTGCCAGCAGTTTGACAGGAAACTACGAGCAGTACTTC. Amino acids: CASSLTGNYEQYF.